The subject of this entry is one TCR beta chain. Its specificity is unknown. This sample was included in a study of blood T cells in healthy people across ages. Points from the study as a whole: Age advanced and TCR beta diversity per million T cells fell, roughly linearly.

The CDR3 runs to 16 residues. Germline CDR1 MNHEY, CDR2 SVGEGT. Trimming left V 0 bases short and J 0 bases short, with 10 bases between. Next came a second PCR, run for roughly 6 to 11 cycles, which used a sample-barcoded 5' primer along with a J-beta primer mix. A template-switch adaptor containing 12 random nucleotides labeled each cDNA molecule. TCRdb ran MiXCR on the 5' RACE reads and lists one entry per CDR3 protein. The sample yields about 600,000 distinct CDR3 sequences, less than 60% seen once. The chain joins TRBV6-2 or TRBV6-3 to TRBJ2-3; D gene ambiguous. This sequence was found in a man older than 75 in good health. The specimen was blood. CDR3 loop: CASSYSSRISTDTQYF. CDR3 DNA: TGTGCCAGCAGTTACTCGAGCAGGATTAGCACAGATACGCAGTATTTT.